This T cell receptor beta chain was retrieved from a study of blood T cell repertoires in COVID-19 (dated by TCRdb to the early 2020s). Turning to the overall study: The collaborator samples originated in the United States, Italy and Spain and spanned the acute and convalescent phases of COVID-19. The prospective study material was composed of cDNA or gDNA derived from T cells, B-cell-depleted T cells, or PBMCs. Deeply sampled blood TCRbeta repertoires from subjects exposed to, actively infected with, or recovered from COVID-19 were included in the dataset. The repertoires were released in a freely available public database meant as a resource for research on the immune response to SARS-CoV-2. Samples came from the ongoing ImmuneRACE study (first 160 participants) plus 1,254 subjects from 6 global collaborators. A de-identified subject ID, COVID-19 status, age in years and sex were almost always included in the sample metadata. HLA class I and class II types, where available, came from metadata supplied by the sample provider rather than from assay-based typing. On the study overall, not on this receptor specifically: Clinical and demographic metadata were provided uncurated, with the amount varying by source and participant.

Another Seattle source contributed samples from volunteer blood donors who had recovered from COVID-19. Whole blood was collected in K2EDTA tubes by collaborating institutions according to the institutions' own protocols. For TCRbeta analysis, collaborators shipped samples in one of three forms: frozen whole blood, isolated PBMCs, or DNA extracted from either of those sample types. Regarding this clone: The antigen this receptor binds is unknown. Base qualities are missing; no much larger clone stands one base away.

TCRbeta CDR3 regions were amplified from genomic DNA using the immunoSEQ Assay, a bias-controlled multiplex PCR. The study's own analysis went as follows. Nucleated cell counts per sample were estimated from amplification of reference gene primers within the assay. To quantify the absolute abundance of each unique TCRbeta CDR3 rearrangement, sequence reads were collapsed and filtered. For each sample, productive Simpson clonality was calculated as the square root of Simpson's diversity index over productive rearrangements. This is the immuneACCESS table as TCRdb keeps it, with only in-frame sequences that have V and J called. A part of the clones is gone; compared with another copy, unresolved V genes explain less than half, and the rest is unexplained. Clonal size and the V and J genes are those of that table, whereas D and trimming came from the DNA. Across this sample there are a few hundred thousand clones, with around 88% seen only once. The ten largest clones take up about 2.2% of the sample.

CDR1 and CDR2 (LNHDA, SQIVND) derive from the germline V gene (reference sequence). Spanning cysteine to phenylalanine, the CDR3 consists of 15 amino acids. Only CDR3 DNA is held: 45 bases, read in frame from base 1. V is clipped by 1 base and J by 2 bases, and the sequence between their germline boundaries is 12 bases long. In this chain, TRBV19 is recombined with TRBJ2-7, and perhaps TRBD2 as D gene, on 5 matching bases. The sample was peripheral blood. The origin of this receptor is a woman between 25 and 40 years old who had recovered from COVID-19. CDR3 protein: CASSIGPGSAYEQYF. The DNA reads TGTGCCAGTAGTATAGGGCCAGGTAGCGCCTACGAGCAGTACTTC.